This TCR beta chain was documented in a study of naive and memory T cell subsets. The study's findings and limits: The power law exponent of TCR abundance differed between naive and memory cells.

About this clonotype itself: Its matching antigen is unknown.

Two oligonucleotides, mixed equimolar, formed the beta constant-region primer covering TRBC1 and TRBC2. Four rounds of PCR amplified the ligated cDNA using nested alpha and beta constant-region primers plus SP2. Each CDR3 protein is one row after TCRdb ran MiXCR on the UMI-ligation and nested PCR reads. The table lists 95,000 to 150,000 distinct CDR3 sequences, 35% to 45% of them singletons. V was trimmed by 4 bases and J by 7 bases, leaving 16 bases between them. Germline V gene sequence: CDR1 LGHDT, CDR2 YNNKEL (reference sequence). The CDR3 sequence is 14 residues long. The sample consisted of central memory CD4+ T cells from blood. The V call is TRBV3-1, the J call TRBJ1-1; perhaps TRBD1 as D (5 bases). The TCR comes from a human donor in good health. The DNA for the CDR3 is TGTGCCAGCAGCCTGTGGGACCGGTCGGGTGAAGCTTTCTTT. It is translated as CASSLWDRSGEAFF.